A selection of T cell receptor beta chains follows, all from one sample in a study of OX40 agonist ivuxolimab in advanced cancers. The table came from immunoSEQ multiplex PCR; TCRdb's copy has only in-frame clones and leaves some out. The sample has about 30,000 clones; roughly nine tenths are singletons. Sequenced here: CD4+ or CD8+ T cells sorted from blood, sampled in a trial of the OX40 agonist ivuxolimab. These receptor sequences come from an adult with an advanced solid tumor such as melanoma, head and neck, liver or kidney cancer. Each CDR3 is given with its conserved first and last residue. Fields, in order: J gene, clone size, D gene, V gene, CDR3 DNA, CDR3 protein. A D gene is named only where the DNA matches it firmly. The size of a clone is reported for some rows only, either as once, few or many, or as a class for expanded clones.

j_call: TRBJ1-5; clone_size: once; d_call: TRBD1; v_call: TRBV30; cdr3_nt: TGTGCCTGGAGTCCCCCGACAGGGGGCATTCAGCCCCAGCATTTT; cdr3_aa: CAWSPPTGGIQPQHF
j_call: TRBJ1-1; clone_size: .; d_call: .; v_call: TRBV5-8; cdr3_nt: TGTGCCAGCAGCTTCACAACTGAAGCTTTCTTT; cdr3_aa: CASSFTTEAFF
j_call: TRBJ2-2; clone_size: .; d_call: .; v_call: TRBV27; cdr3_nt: TGTGCCAGCAGTTGGTTTGGCGGGGAGCTGTTTTTT; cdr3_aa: CASSWFGGELFF
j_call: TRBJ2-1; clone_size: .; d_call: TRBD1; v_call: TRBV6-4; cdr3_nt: TGTGCCAGCAGTGGGAGACAGGGGGACAATGAGCAGTTCTTC; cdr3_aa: CASSGRQGDNEQFF
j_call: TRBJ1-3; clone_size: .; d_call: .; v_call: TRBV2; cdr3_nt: TGTGCCAGCATAATGGGCGGAAACACCATATATTTT; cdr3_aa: CASIMGGNTIYF
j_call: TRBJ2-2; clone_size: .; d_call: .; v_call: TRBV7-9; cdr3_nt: TGTGCCAGCAGCTTCCCGCAGCTCACGAACACCGGGGAGCTGTTTTTT; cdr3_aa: CASSFPQLTNTGELFF
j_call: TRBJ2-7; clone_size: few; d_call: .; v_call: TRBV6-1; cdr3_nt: TGTGCCAGCAGCTATAGCCGGGACACATTATACGAGCAGTACTTC; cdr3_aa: CASSYSRDTLYEQYF
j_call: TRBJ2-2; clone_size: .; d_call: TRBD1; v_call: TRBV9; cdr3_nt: TGTGCCAGCAGTGGCAGGGGGCTGAACACCGGGGAGCTGTTTTTT; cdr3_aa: CASSGRGLNTGELFF
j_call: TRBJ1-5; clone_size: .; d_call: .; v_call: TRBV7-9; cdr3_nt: TGTGCCAGCAGCTTAGCGAACAGCAATCAGCCCCAGCATTTT; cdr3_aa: CASSLANSNQPQHF
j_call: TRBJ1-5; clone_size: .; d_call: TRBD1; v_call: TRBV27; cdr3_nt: TGTGCCAGCGGACTCATGGGACAGGGGGACAATCAGCCCCAGCATTTT; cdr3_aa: CASGLMGQGDNQPQHF
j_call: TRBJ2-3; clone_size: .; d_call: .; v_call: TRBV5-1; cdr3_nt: TGCGCCAGCAGCTTGGGCCCCGGCGGGGGCGGGACAGATACGCAGTATTTT; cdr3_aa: CASSLGPGGGGTDTQYF
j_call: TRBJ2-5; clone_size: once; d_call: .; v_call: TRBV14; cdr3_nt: TGTGCCAGCAGCCAAAGGACAGTCCATCAAGAGACCCAGTACTTC; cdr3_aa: CASSQRTVHQETQYF
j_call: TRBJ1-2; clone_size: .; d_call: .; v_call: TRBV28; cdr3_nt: TGTGCCAGCAGTTACCCCGACAGGATCTATGGCTACACCTTC; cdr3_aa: CASSYPDRIYGYTF
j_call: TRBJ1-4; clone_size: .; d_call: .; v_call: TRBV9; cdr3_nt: TGTGCCAGCAGCGTAGAGGGTGGGGGTAATGAAAAACTGTTTTTT; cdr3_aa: CASSVEGGGNEKLFF
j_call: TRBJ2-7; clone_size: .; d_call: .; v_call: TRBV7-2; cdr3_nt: TGTGCCAGCAGCTTAATAACGGGGAGCTCCTACGAGCAGTACTTC; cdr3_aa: CASSLITGSSYEQYF
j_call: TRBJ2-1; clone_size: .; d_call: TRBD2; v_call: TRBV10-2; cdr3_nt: TGCGCCAGCAGTGGGACTAGCGGGGGGCTTGAGCAGTTCTTC; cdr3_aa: CASSGTSGGLEQFF
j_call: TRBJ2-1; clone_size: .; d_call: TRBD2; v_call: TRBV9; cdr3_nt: TGTGCCAGCAGCGTAGGACTAGCGGGGGGTAATGAGCAGTTCTTC; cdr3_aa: CASSVGLAGGNEQFF
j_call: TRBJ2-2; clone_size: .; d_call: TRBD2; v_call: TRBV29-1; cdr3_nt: TGCAGCGTTGAAGACCGGGACTACCTATCCGGGGAGCTGTTTTTT; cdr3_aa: CSVEDRDYLSGELFF
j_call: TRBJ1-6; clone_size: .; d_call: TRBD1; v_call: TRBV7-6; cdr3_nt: TGTGCCAGCAGTGAGGGGGCGGCTTTGGGACTCCACTTT; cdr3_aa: CASSEGAALGLHF
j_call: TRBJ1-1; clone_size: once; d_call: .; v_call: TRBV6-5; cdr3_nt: TGTGCCAGCGGGGCGGGAGGTAGAACTGAAGCTTTCTTT; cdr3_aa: CASGAGGRTEAFF
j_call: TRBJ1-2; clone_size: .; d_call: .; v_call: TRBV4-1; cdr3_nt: TGCGCCAGCAGCCATGCACAGGGAACCTATGGCTACACCTTC; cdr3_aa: CASSHAQGTYGYTF
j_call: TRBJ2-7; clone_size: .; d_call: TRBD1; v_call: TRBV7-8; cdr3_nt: TGTGCCAGCAGCTTAGCGGGGCTGGGGATCAGGGGGCATCCCTACGAGCAGTACTTC; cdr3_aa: CASSLAGLGIRGHPYEQYF
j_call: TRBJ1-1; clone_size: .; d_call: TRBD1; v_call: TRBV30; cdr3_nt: TGTGCCTGGAGTACAGGGGGCGAGGGCACTGAAGCTTTCTTT; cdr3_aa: CAWSTGGEGTEAFF
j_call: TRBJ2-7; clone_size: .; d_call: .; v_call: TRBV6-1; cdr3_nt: TGTGCCAGCAGTGAAGTAAGGGGTGGGGCCTACGAGCAGTACTTC; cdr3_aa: CASSEVRGGAYEQYF
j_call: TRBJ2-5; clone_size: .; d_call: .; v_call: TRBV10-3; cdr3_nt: TGTGCCATCAGTGAGGCCCCAGGGGGGTCCCAAGAGACCCAGTACTTC; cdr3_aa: CAISEAPGGSQETQYF
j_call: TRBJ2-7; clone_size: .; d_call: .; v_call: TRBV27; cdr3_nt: TGTGCCAGCAGTTTGGCCGGCTCCTACGAGCAGTACTTC; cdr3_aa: CASSLAGSYEQYF
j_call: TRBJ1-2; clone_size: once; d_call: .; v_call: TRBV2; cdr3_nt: TGTGCCAGCAGTGTGAATTGGGCCACCCTCCTTTCTAACTATGGCTACACCTTC; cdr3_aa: CASSVNWATLLSNYGYTF
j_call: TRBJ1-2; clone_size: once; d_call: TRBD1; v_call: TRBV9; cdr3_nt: TGTGCCAGCAGTGCACAGGGGAGCTATGGCTACACCTTC; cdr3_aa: CASSAQGSYGYTF
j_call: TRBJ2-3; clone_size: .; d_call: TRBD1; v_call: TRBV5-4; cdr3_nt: TGTGCCACCTCCTACGACAGGGGGTATACGCAGTATTTT; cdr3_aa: CATSYDRGYTQYF
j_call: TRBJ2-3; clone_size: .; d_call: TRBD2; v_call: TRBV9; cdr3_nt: TGTGCCAGCAGCGTAGAGGGCAGGGAGGGTGATACGCAGTATTTT; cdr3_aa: CASSVEGREGDTQYF
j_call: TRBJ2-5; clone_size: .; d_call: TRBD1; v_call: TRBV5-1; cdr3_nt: TGCGCCAGCAGCGCCCAGACATCCGGGACAGGGCGCGAGCAATACTTC; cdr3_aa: CASSAQTSGTGREQYF
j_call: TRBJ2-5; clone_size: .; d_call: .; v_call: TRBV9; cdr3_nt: TGTGCCAGCAGCGCTACTTTTCGGTCCCAAGAGACCCAGTACTTC; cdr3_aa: CASSATFRSQETQYF
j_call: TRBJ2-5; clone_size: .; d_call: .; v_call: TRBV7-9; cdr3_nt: TGTGCCAGCAGCCAACTAGGGCACGAGGGAGAGACCCAGTACTTC; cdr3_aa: CASSQLGHEGETQYF
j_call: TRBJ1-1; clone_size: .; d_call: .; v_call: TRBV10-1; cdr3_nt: TGCGCCAGCAGGCAAACCTTGGCGAACACTGAAGCTTTCTTT; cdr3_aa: CASRQTLANTEAFF
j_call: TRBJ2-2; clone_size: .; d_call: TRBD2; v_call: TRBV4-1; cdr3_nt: TGCGCCAGCAGCGTACGACTAGCCCCCGGGGAGCTGTTTTTT; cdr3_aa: CASSVRLAPGELFF
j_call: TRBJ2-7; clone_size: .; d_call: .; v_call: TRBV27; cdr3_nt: TGTGCCAGCAGTTCGTTAGAGGCCAGGGTGCCCTACGAGCAGTACTTC; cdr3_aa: CASSSLEARVPYEQYF
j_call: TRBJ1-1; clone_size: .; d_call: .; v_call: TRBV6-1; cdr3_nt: TGTGCCAGCAGTGAAGCGCGGGGGAAGGCTGAAGCTTTCTTT; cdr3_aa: CASSEARGKAEAFF
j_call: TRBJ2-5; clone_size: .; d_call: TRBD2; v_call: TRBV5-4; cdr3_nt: TGTGCCAGCAGCGACACTAGCGGGAGGACCCAAGAGACCCAGTACTTC; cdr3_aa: CASSDTSGRTQETQYF
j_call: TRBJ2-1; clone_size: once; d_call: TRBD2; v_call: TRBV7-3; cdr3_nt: TGTGCCAGCAGCTTATCGGGGGGGAATGAGCAGTTCTTC; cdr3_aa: CASSLSGGNEQFF
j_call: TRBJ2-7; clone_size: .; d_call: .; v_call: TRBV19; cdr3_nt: TGTGCCAGTAGTATGGGGAGCTACGAGCAGTACTTC; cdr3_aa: CASSMGSYEQYF